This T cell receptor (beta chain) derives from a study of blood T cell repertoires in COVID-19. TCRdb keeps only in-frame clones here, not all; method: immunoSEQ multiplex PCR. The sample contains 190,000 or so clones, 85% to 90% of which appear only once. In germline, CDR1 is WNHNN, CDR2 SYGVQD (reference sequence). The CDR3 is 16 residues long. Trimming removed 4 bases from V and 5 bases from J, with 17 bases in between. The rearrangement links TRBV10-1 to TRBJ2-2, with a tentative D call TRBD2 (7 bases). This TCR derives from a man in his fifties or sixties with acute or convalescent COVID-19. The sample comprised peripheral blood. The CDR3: CASSALGGPLTGELFF. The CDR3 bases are TGCGCCAGCAGTGCCCTCGGGGGGCCTTTAACCGGGGAGCTGTTTTTT.